This T cell receptor beta chain was obtained from a study of regulatory T cells in long-lasting Graves disease. Study-level findings and limits: Persistent Graves' patients had lower TCR diversity than newly diagnosed ones. Thyroid tissue was not sampled; only peripheral blood was.

As to this clonotype: The antigen remains unidentified.

Relying on iRepertoire HTBI primers and Arm-PCR of CDR3 regions, the team built TCR beta libraries. In the original workflow: Samples collectively showed around 56 TRBV and more than 12 TRBJ segments. TCRdb re-called the multiplex PCR reads with MiXCR, one entry per CDR3 protein. These V and J calls derive from TCRdb rather than the authors' analysis. The table lists 600,000 to 850,000 distinct CDR3 sequences, 25% to 30% of them singletons. V gave up 6 bases and J gave up 6 bases, with 14 bases separating them. CDR1 and CDR2 from the germline V gene are KGHSH and LQKENI. The CDR3 is 13 amino acids. The time point is: persistent/refractory GD, antithyroid drugs over 5 years with positive TRAb. Extracted RNA from PBMCs served as the source of the TCR library. One endocrinology department in Xi'an, China, was where patients came from.

The clonotype originates from a female donor with Graves disease. The starting material was peripheral blood mononuclear cells (PBMCs), obtained when the disease was refractory, from a patient treated with antithyroid drugs. The chain links TRBV18 to TRBJ1-1; no reliable D call. CDR3 in DNA: TGTGCCAGCTCCCCTGGACGGAGCGCTGAAGCTTTCTTT. This encodes CASSPGRSAEAFF.